The clone carrying this TCR beta chain was found once. The source of the sample is a study of blood T cell repertoires in COVID-19. About the research overall: Nucleic acid was either cDNA or gDNA, and it came from T cells, B-cell-depleted T cells, or PBMCs.

Per the original methods: Nucleated cell number was recorded as an estimate derived from reference gene primer amplification. Method: immunoSEQ multiplex PCR; TCRdb's copy keeps in-frame clones and lacks some. The DNA was the basis for D and trimming; V, J and clone size are from that table. The sample lists tens of thousands of clones; 80% to 95% were seen once. This CDR3 contains 12 residues. From germline, CDR1 is SEHNR and CDR2 FQNEAQ (reference sequence). The V end was cut by 10 bases, the J end by 0 bases, with 9 bases between. The TCR comes from a human donor in a cohort sampled during active COVID-19. The gene calls are TRBV7-9 and TRBJ2-5; D gene ambiguous. Sequencing was done on a sample of peripheral blood. The CDR3 nucleotides are TGTGCCACCTCCGGTTACCAAGAGACCCAGTACTTC. It codes for CATSGYQETQYF.